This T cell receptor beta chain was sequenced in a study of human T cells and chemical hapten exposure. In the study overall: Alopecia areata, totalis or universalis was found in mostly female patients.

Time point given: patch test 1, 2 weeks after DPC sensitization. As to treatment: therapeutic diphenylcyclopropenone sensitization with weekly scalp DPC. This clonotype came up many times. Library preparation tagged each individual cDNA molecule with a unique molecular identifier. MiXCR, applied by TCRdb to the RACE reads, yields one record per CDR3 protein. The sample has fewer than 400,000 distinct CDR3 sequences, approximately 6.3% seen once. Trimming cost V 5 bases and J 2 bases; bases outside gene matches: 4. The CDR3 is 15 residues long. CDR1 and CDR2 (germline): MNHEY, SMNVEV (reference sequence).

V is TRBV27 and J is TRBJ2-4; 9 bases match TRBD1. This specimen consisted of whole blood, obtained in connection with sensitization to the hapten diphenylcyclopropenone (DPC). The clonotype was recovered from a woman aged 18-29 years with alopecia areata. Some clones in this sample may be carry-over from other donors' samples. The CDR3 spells CASSLTGGTKNIQYF. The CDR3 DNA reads TGTGCCAGCAGTCTAACAGGGGGCACCAAAAACATTCAGTACTTC.